This TCR beta chain stems from a study of beta chain features in type 1 diabetes. Whole-study context: When patients were set against healthy donors, age, gender and cell yields were similar.

CD45RO/CCR7/CD25/CD127/CD95/CD27 staining was used to isolate CD4+ naive, central memory, regulatory and stem cell-like memory cells by sorting. On this clone: Its antigen is currently unknown.

The V end lost 1 base, the J end lost 2 bases, and 9 bases lay between the germline ends. The CDR3 consists of 14 residues. CDR1 is SGHDT, CDR2 YYEEEE, per germline. What was sequenced were expressed TCRB transcripts, since all of the isolated RNA had been reverse transcribed. Regulatory, naive and central memory T cell samples averaged around 3.5 million reads. Clones were sequenced by immunoSEQ multiplex PCR, and TCRdb holds only the in-frame ones, with some missing. This sample carries a few hundred thousand clones, 9.6% of them seen once, and the ten largest clones take less than 0.65%. Study observations and caveats: A definitive answer on HLA type influencing TCRB rearrangement was not reached here. Significant though moderate, a shortening of TCRB CDR3s appeared in all four CD4+ subsets of Type 1 diabetes patients.

The chain combines TRBV5-6 with TRBJ2-5, with TRBD2 as a possible D gene (6 bases). The sequencing sample was made of central memory CD4+ T cells from blood. This sequence was found in a man aged 25 to 45 with type 1 diabetes. The CDR3 loop is CASSLLGTQETQYF. The CDR3 DNA reads TGTGCCAGCAGCTTGCTTGGGACTCAAGAGACCCAGTACTTC. The entire variable domain, with the rest obtained from reference TRBV5-6 and TRBJ2-5, is as follows: DAGVTQSPTHLIKTRGQQVTLRCSPKSGHDTVSWYQQALGQGPQFIFQYYEEEERQRGNFPDRFSGHQFPNYSSELNVNALLLGDSALYLCASSLLGTQETQYFGPGTRLLVL.